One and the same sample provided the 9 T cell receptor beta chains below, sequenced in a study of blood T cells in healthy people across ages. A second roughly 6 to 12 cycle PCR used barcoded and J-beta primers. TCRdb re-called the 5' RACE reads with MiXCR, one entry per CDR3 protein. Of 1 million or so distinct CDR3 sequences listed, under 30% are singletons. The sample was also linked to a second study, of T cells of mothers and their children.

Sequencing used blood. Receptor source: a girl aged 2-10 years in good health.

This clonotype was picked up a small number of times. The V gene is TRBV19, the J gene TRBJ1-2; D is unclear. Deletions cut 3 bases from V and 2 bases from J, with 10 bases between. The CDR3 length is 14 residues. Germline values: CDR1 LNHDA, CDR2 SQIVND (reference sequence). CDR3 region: CASSMGNPNYGYTF. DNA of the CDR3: TGTGCCAGTAGTATGGGCAACCCCAACTATGGCTACACCTTC.

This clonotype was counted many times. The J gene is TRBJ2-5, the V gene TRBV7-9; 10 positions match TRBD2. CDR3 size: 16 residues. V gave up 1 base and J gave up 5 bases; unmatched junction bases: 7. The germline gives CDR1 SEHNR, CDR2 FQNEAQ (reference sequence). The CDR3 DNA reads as TGTGCCAGCAGCTTAGTTGCTAGCGGGAGCGGGGAGACCCAGTACTTC. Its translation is CASSLVASGSGETQYF.

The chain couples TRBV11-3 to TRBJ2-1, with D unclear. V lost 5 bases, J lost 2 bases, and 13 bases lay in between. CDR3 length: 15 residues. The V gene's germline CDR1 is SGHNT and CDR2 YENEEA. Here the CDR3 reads CASSARLGPYNEQFF. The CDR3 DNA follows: TGTGCCAGCAGCGCCAGGCTAGGCCCCTACAATGAGCAGTTCTTC.

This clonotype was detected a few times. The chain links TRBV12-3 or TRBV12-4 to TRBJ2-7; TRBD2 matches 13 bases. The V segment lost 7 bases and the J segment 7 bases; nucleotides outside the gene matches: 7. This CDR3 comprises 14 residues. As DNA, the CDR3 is TGTGCCAGCAAAACAGAACTAGCGGGGGGGGAGCAGTACTTC. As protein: CASKTELAGGEQYF.

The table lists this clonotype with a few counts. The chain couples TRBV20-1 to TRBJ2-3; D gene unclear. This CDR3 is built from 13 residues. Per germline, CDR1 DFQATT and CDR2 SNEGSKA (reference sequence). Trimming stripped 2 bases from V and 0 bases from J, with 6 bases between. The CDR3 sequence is CSARRLSTDTQYF. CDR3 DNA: TGCAGTGCTAGACGGCTCAGCACAGATACGCAGTATTTT.

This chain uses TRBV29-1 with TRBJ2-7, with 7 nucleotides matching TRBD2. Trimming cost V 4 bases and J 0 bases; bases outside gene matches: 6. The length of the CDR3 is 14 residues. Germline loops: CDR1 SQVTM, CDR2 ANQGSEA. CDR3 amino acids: CSVVGGRLSYEQYF. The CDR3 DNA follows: TGCAGCGTTGTTGGCGGGAGACTCTCCTACGAGCAGTACTTC.

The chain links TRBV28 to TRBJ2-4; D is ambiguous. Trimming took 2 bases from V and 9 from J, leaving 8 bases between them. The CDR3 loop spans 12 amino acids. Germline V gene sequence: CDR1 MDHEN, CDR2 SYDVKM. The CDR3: CASSLGRTIQYF. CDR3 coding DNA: TGTGCCAGCAGTTTAGGCAGAACCATTCAGTACTTC.

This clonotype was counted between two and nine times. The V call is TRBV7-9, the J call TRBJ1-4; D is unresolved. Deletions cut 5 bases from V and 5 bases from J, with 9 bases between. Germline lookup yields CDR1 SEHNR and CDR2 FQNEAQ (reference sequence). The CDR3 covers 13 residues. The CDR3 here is CASSRGENEKLFF. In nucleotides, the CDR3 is TGTGCCAGCAGCCGTGGGGAAAATGAAAAACTGTTTTTT. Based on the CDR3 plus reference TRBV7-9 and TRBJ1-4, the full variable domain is DTGVSQNPRHKITKRGQNVTFRCDPISEHNRLYWYRQTLGQGPEFLTYFQNEAQLEKSRLLSDRFSAERPKGSFSTLEIQRTEQGDSAMYLCASSRGENEKLFFGSGTQLSVL.

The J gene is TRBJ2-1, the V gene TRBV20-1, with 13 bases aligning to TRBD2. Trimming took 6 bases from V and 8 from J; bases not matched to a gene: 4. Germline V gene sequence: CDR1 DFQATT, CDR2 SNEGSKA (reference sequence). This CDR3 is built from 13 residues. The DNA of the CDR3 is TGCAGTGCGCGGACTAGCGGGAGATATGAGCAGTTCTTC. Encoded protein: CSARTSGRYEQFF.